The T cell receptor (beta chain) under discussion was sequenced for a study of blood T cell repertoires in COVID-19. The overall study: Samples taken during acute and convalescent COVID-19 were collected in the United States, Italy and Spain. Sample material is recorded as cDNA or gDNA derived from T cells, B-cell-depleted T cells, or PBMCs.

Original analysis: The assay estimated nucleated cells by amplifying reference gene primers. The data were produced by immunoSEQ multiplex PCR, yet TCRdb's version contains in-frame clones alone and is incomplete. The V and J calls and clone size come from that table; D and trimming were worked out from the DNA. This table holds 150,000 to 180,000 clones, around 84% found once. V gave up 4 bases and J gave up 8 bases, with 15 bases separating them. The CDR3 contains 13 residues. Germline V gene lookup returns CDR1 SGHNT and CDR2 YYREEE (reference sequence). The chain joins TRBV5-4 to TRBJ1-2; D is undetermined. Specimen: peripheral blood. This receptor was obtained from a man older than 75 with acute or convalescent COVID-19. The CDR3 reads CASSLDGVRGYTF. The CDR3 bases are TGTGCCAGCAGCCTAGACGGGGTACGGGGCTACACCTTC.